These T cell receptor beta chains were read from a single sample in a study of cytomegalovirus exposure and HLA in healthy donors. Here immunoSEQ multiplex PCR was the method, and the copy in TCRdb shows in-frame clones only, minus some. There are 150,000 or so clones in the sample; 80% to 90% occur only once, and nearly 6.5% lies in the top ten. Source material: PBMCs. Every receptor here comes from a man aged 50-60 years in good health and CMV-seropositive. Each CDR3 is given with its conserved first and last residue. The order of the fields is J gene, clone size, D gene, V gene, CDR3 protein, CDR3 DNA. A D gene is named only where the DNA matches it firmly. A row's size may be missing; if present it is once, few, many or a size class.

j_gene: TRBJ1-1; abundance: once; d_gene: -; v_gene: TRBV5-1; CDR3aa: CASSPNGNTEAFF; CDR3nt: TGCGCCAGCAGCCCAAACGGGAACACTGAAGCTTTCTTT
j_gene: TRBJ2-7; abundance: few; d_gene: TRBD2; v_gene: TRBV28; CDR3aa: CASRTSGGAIYEQYF; CDR3nt: TGTGCCAGCAGAACCAGCGGGGGGGCGATCTACGAGCAGTACTTC
j_gene: TRBJ2-2; abundance: -; d_gene: -; v_gene: TRBV5-1; CDR3aa: CASSLAGQITGELFF; CDR3nt: TGCGCCAGCAGCTTGGCGGGTCAAATTACCGGGGAGCTGTTTTTT
j_gene: TRBJ2-2; abundance: -; d_gene: TRBD1; v_gene: TRBV11-3; CDR3aa: CASSSLGTGVAGELFF; CDR3nt: TGTGCCAGCAGCTCCCTCGGGACAGGGGTGGCCGGGGAGCTGTTTTTT
j_gene: TRBJ2-7; abundance: -; d_gene: -; v_gene: TRBV15; CDR3aa: CATSSEDSFEQYF; CDR3nt: TGTGCCACCAGCAGTGAGGACAGTTTCGAGCAGTACTTC
j_gene: TRBJ1-6; abundance: -; d_gene: -; v_gene: TRBV27; CDR3aa: CASSFSDLEGSPLHF; CDR3nt: TGTGCCAGCAGTTTCTCGGACCTAGAGGGATCACCCCTCCACTTT
j_gene: TRBJ2-1; abundance: -; d_gene: TRBD2; v_gene: TRBV5-1; CDR3aa: CASSFSSGGYNEQFF; CDR3nt: TGCGCCAGCAGCTTCTCTAGCGGGGGCTACAATGAGCAGTTCTTC
j_gene: TRBJ2-3; abundance: -; d_gene: TRBD1; v_gene: TRBV19; CDR3aa: CASSRTGRYTQYF; CDR3nt: TGTGCCAGTAGTAGGACAGGCCGGTATACGCAGTATTTT
j_gene: TRBJ1-1; abundance: -; d_gene: -; v_gene: TRBV7-9; CDR3aa: CASSLAWTANTEAFF; CDR3nt: TGTGCCAGCAGCTTAGCTTGGACAGCGAACACTGAAGCTTTCTTT
j_gene: TRBJ2-3; abundance: few; d_gene: TRBD1; v_gene: TRBV5-1; CDR3aa: CASSLGPGTGVWATDTQYF; CDR3nt: TGCGCCAGCAGCTTGGGTCCCGGGACAGGGGTATGGGCCACAGATACGCAGTATTTT
j_gene: TRBJ2-2; abundance: few; d_gene: TRBD1; v_gene: TRBV9; CDR3aa: CASSVVDRGPVRELFF; CDR3nt: TGTGCCAGCAGCGTAGTCGACAGGGGGCCGGTCCGGGAGCTGTTTTTT
j_gene: TRBJ1-3; abundance: -; d_gene: -; v_gene: TRBV14; CDR3aa: CASSQGNRNTIYF; CDR3nt: TGTGCCAGCAGCCAAGGGAACAGGAACACCATATATTTT
j_gene: TRBJ2-1; abundance: once; d_gene: TRBD2; v_gene: TRBV27; CDR3aa: CATGLAGVDEQFF; CDR3nt: TGTGCCACTGGACTAGCGGGAGTTGATGAGCAGTTCTTC
j_gene: TRBJ1-6; abundance: -; d_gene: TRBD1; v_gene: TRBV2; CDR3aa: CASRTGTYNSPLHF; CDR3nt: TGTGCCAGCAGGACAGGGACTTATAATTCACCCCTCCACTTT
j_gene: TRBJ2-5; abundance: -; d_gene: TRBD2; v_gene: TRBV9; CDR3aa: CASSVTSGRQQETQYF; CDR3nt: TGTGCCAGCAGCGTGACTAGCGGGAGGCAACAAGAGACCCAGTACTTC
j_gene: TRBJ2-3; abundance: -; d_gene: TRBD1; v_gene: TRBV10-1; CDR3aa: CASSVLETGSTDTQYF; CDR3nt: TGCGCCAGCAGTGTCTTGGAGACAGGGTCCACAGATACGCAGTATTTT
j_gene: TRBJ2-4; abundance: -; d_gene: -; v_gene: TRBV6-6; CDR3aa: CASAGSVYIQYF; CDR3nt: TGTGCCAGCGCAGGGTCAGTGTACATTCAGTACTTC
j_gene: TRBJ1-5; abundance: -; d_gene: -; v_gene: TRBV6-1; CDR3aa: CASSEGWTEDQPQHF; CDR3nt: TGTGCCAGCAGTGAGGGTTGGACAGAAGATCAGCCCCAGCATTTT
j_gene: TRBJ1-1; abundance: -; d_gene: -; v_gene: TRBV6-1; CDR3aa: CASHRQEGNTEAFF; CDR3nt: TGTGCCAGCCACCGGCAGGAGGGGAACACTGAAGCTTTCTTT
j_gene: TRBJ2-7; abundance: -; d_gene: -; v_gene: TRBV11-1; CDR3aa: CASSRSLGEQYF; CDR3nt: TGTGCCAGCAGCCGGAGCTTGGGCGAGCAGTACTTC
j_gene: TRBJ1-1; abundance: -; d_gene: TRBD1; v_gene: TRBV13; CDR3aa: CASSLGQGAEAFF; CDR3nt: TGTGCCAGCAGTTTAGGACAGGGGGCTGAAGCTTTCTTT
j_gene: TRBJ2-3; abundance: -; d_gene: -; v_gene: TRBV9; CDR3aa: CASSVVEGRTDTQYF; CDR3nt: TGTGCCAGCAGCGTAGTGGAGGGCCGCACAGATACGCAGTATTTT
j_gene: TRBJ2-5; abundance: -; d_gene: TRBD2; v_gene: TRBV10-3; CDR3aa: CAISDWTSGRFETQYF; CDR3nt: TGTGCCATCAGCGACTGGACTAGCGGGAGGTTTGAGACCCAGTACTTC
j_gene: TRBJ2-3; abundance: -; d_gene: -; v_gene: TRBV5-1; CDR3aa: CASSPDSSTDTQYF; CDR3nt: TGCGCCAGCAGCCCGGACAGTAGCACAGATACGCAGTATTTT
j_gene: TRBJ2-3; abundance: -; d_gene: -; v_gene: TRBV29-1; CDR3aa: CSVEETGSSTDTQYF; CDR3nt: TGCAGCGTTGAAGAAACAGGGTCTAGCACAGATACGCAGTATTTT
j_gene: TRBJ1-1; abundance: -; d_gene: TRBD1; v_gene: TRBV11-3; CDR3aa: CASSSGTGYHTEAFF; CDR3nt: TGTGCCAGCAGCTCCGGGACAGGGTATCACACTGAAGCTTTCTTT
j_gene: TRBJ1-1; abundance: few; d_gene: -; v_gene: TRBV9; CDR3aa: CASSPLRDTEAFF; CDR3nt: TGTGCCAGCAGCCCCCTACGGGACACTGAAGCTTTCTTT
j_gene: TRBJ2-1; abundance: -; d_gene: TRBD1; v_gene: TRBV29-1; CDR3aa: CSGYRDRNNNEQFF; CDR3nt: TGCAGCGGTTACCGGGACAGGAATAACAATGAGCAGTTCTTC
j_gene: TRBJ2-4; abundance: -; d_gene: -; v_gene: TRBV5-4; CDR3aa: CASSLGSGLNKNIQYF; CDR3nt: TGTGCCAGCAGCTTGGGTAGCGGACTTAACAAAAACATTCAGTACTTC
j_gene: TRBJ2-3; abundance: -; d_gene: -; v_gene: TRBV9; CDR3aa: CASSVLLTDTQYF; CDR3nt: TGTGCCAGCAGCGTACTCCTGACAGATACGCAGTATTTT
j_gene: TRBJ2-5; abundance: -; d_gene: TRBD2; v_gene: TRBV27; CDR3aa: CASSRVSGAQETQYF; CDR3nt: TGTGCCAGCAGCCGGGTGAGCGGGGCACAAGAGACCCAGTACTTC
j_gene: TRBJ1-5; abundance: once; d_gene: TRBD1; v_gene: TRBV19; CDR3aa: CASSSGTGVNQPQHF; CDR3nt: TGTGCCAGTAGTAGCGGGACAGGGGTCAATCAGCCCCAGCATTTT
j_gene: TRBJ2-2; abundance: -; d_gene: -; v_gene: TRBV2; CDR3aa: CASSEGRGSTGELFF; CDR3nt: TGTGCCAGCAGTGAAGGACGGGGGTCCACCGGGGAGCTGTTTTTT
j_gene: TRBJ2-7; abundance: few; d_gene: TRBD1; v_gene: TRBV10-2; CDR3aa: CASSTGAGEQYF; CDR3nt: TGCGCCAGCAGCACAGGGGCGGGCGAGCAGTACTTC
j_gene: TRBJ1-1; abundance: few; d_gene: -; v_gene: TRBV27; CDR3aa: CASSLLGGMRNTEAFF; CDR3nt: TGTGCCAGCAGTTTATTGGGGGGAATGAGGAACACTGAAGCTTTCTTT
j_gene: TRBJ1-4; abundance: few; d_gene: TRBD1; v_gene: TRBV4-1; CDR3aa: CASSKTGTGVEKLFF; CDR3nt: TGCGCCAGCAGCAAAACCGGGACAGGGGTAGAAAAACTGTTTTTT
j_gene: TRBJ2-1; abundance: -; d_gene: -; v_gene: TRBV4-1; CDR3aa: CASSQGFTGSSYNEQFF; CDR3nt: TGCGCCAGCAGCCAAGGGTTTACAGGGAGCTCCTACAATGAGCAGTTCTTC
j_gene: TRBJ1-1; abundance: -; d_gene: -; v_gene: TRBV6-1; CDR3aa: CASRTKGNTEAFF; CDR3nt: TGTGCCAGCAGGACAAAAGGGAACACTGAAGCTTTCTTT